A selection of T cell receptor beta chains follows, all from one sample in a study of cytomegalovirus exposure and HLA in healthy donors. Using immunoSEQ multiplex PCR, the repertoire was profiled, and TCRdb retains in-frame clones only, with some absent. The table lists about 180,000 clones, over 75% of them singletons. Specimen: PBMCs. Receptor source: a woman aged 25-40 years in good health and CMV-seronegative. The CDR3 runs from the conserved cysteine through the conserved F or W. Each record gives: clone size, J gene, CDR3 length, D gene, V gene, CDR3 protein, CDR3 DNA. The D gene is left open where the match is weak. Rows give clone size only sometimes, using once, few, many, or a class for an expanded clone.

clone size: NA
J gene: TRBJ1-1
CDR3 length: 14
D gene: NA
V gene: TRBV5-1
CDR3 protein: CASSPDRQPSEAFF
CDR3 DNA: TGCGCCAGCAGCCCGGACAGACAACCATCTGAAGCTTTCTTT

clone size: few
J gene: TRBJ2-1
CDR3 length: 17
D gene: TRBD1
V gene: TRBV4-3
CDR3 protein: CASSRFKLGTGYNEQFF
CDR3 DNA: TGCGCCAGCAGCCGGTTCAAACTCGGGACAGGCTACAATGAGCAGTTCTTC

clone size: few
J gene: TRBJ1-1
CDR3 length: 14
D gene: NA
V gene: TRBV15
CDR3 protein: CATSSSLGGTEAFF
CDR3 DNA: TGTGCCACCAGCAGTTCTCTAGGAGGAACTGAAGCTTTCTTT

clone size: NA
J gene: TRBJ2-3
CDR3 length: 16
D gene: TRBD2
V gene: TRBV5-6
CDR3 protein: CAGSLETSGVKHTQYF
CDR3 DNA: TGTGCCGGCAGCTTGGAGACTAGCGGGGTAAAGCATACGCAGTATTTT

clone size: NA
J gene: TRBJ2-7
CDR3 length: 16
D gene: NA
V gene: TRBV7-8
CDR3 protein: CASSFFGGEGIYEQYF
CDR3 DNA: TGTGCCAGCAGCTTTTTTGGAGGGGAAGGAATCTACGAGCAGTACTTC

clone size: NA
J gene: TRBJ2-3
CDR3 length: 14
D gene: TRBD1
V gene: TRBV10-3
CDR3 protein: CAIGGQGVTDTQYF
CDR3 DNA: TGTGCCATCGGTGGACAGGGGGTCACAGATACGCAGTATTTT

clone size: NA
J gene: TRBJ1-4
CDR3 length: 14
D gene: NA
V gene: TRBV2
CDR3 protein: CAGSVEVTNEKLFF
CDR3 DNA: TGTGCCGGTAGCGTTGAAGTGACTAATGAAAAACTGTTTTTT

clone size: NA
J gene: TRBJ2-5
CDR3 length: 16
D gene: NA
V gene: TRBV9
CDR3 protein: CASSVGRGRGEETQYF
CDR3 DNA: TGTGCCAGCAGTGTTGGACGAGGACGGGGAGAAGAGACCCAGTACTTC

clone size: NA
J gene: TRBJ1-1
CDR3 length: 14
D gene: NA
V gene: TRBV4-2
CDR3 protein: CASSREGGGTEAFF
CDR3 DNA: TGTGCCAGCAGTAGGGAAGGGGGAGGGACTGAAGCTTTCTTT

clone size: NA
J gene: TRBJ1-4
CDR3 length: 13
D gene: NA
V gene: TRBV11-2
CDR3 protein: CASSRGLNEKLFF
CDR3 DNA: TGTGCCAGCAGCAGAGGACTAAATGAAAAACTGTTTTTT

clone size: NA
J gene: TRBJ2-2
CDR3 length: 15
D gene: NA
V gene: TRBV4-3
CDR3 protein: CASSQEGQHTGELFF
CDR3 DNA: TGCGCCAGCAGCCAAGAGGGCCAGCACACCGGGGAGCTGTTTTTT

clone size: NA
J gene: TRBJ1-4
CDR3 length: 16
D gene: TRBD1
V gene: TRBV7-6
CDR3 protein: CASRPGTAATNEKLFF
CDR3 DNA: TGTGCCAGCAGGCCCGGGACAGCAGCAACTAATGAAAAACTGTTTTTT

clone size: NA
J gene: TRBJ2-5
CDR3 length: 14
D gene: TRBD2
V gene: TRBV9
CDR3 protein: CASSVGTSEETQYF
CDR3 DNA: TGTGCCAGCAGCGTAGGGACTAGCGAGGAGACCCAGTACTTC